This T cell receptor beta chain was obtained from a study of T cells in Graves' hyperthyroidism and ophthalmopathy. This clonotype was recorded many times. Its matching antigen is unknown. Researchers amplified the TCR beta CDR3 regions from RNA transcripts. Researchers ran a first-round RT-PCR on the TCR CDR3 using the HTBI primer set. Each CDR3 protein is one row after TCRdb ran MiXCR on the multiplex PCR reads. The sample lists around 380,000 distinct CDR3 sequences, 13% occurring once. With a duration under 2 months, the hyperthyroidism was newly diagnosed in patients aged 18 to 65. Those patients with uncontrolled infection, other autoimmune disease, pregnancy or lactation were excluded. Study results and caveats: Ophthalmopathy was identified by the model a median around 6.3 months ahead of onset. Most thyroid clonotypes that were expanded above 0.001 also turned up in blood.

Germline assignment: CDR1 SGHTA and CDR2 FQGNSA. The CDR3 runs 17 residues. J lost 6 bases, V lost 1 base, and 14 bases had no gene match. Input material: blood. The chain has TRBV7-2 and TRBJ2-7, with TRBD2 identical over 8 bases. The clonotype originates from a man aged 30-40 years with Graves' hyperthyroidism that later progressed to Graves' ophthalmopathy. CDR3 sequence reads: CASSLGPPGPAGGEQYF. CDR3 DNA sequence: TGTGCCAGCAGCTTAGGCCCCCCGGGACCTGCGGGGGGCGAGCAGTACTTC.